The next 31 T cell receptor beta chains were all read from a single sample in a study of pediatric ulcerative colitis. Sequenced by immunoSEQ multiplex PCR; TCRdb stores in-frame clones only, minus some. The sample has around 64,000 clones; roughly nine tenths are singletons. Sequenced: blood. The receptors were sampled from a boy aged 5-17 years with severe ulcerative colitis.

The chain has TRBV6-9 and TRBJ2-1; 7 nucleotides line up with TRBD2. The CDR3 spans 15 residues. Per germline, CDR1 MNHGY and CDR2 SVAAGI. J gave up 4 bases and V 3 bases, and 6 bases lay outside the gene matches. CDR3 residues: CASSYLAGVYNEQFF. Written as DNA, the CDR3 is TGTGCCAGCAGTTACCTCGCGGGGGTGTACAATGAGCAGTTCTTC.

The chain combines TRBV7-2 with TRBJ2-7, with D perhaps TRBD1 (5 bases). V was cut by 5 bases and J by 2 bases, with 13 bases left in between. Germline CDR1 is SGHTA and CDR2 is FQGNSA. This CDR3 contains 14 residues. CDR3 sequence: CASSLGEPPYEQYF. For the CDR3, the DNA is TGTGCCAGCAGCCTAGGGGAACCTCCCTACGAGCAGTACTTC. Variable domain in full (rest from reference TRBV7-2 and TRBJ2-7): GAGVSQSPSNKVTEKGKDVELRCDPISGHTALYWYRQSLGQGLEFLIYFQGNSAPDKSGLPSDRFSAERTGGSVSTLTIQRTQQEDSAVYLCASSLGEPPYEQYFGPGTRLTVT.

This sequence joins TRBV10-3 and TRBJ1-2; no clear D gene. This CDR3 contains 19 residues. The germline V and J ends were trimmed by 0 bases and 1 base, with 21 bases remaining between them. The germline gives CDR1 ENHRY, CDR2 SYGVKD. The CDR3 DNA follows: TGTGCCATCAGTGAGTCGATAGGGCAGTACAGCCTTTTTAACTATGGCTACACCTTC. It yields the protein CAISESIGQYSLFNYGYTF.

V is TRBV6-4 and J is TRBJ2-3, with 12 positions matching TRBD2. Losses at the gene ends were 5 bases for V and 3 bases for J; bases not matched to a gene: 3. This CDR3 is 15 amino acids long. The germline V gene has CDR1 MRHNA and CDR2 SNTAGT. CDR3 bases: TGTGCCAGCAGTACCGGGACTAGCGGGACAGATACGCAGTATTTT. This codes for CASSTGTSGTDTQYF.

This clone has only a few counts. The CDR3 bases are TGTGCCAGCAGTGTTGGAGAGACCCAGTACTTC. Protein product: CASSVGETQYF. V gene TRBV2 combines with J gene TRBJ2-5; D remains ambiguous. The CDR3 contains 11 residues. Trimming took off 4 bases at V and 4 bases at J, with 4 bases between the two ends. Germline assignment: CDR1 SNHLY and CDR2 FYNNEI.

V usage is TRBV30 and J usage is TRBJ1-2; a possible D gene is TRBD1 (5 bases). Germline-derived CDR1 and CDR2 are GTSNPN and SVGIG (reference sequence). CDR3 size: 15 residues. Trimming shortened V by 3 bases and J by 7 bases, and 21 bases separated the two germline ends. The CDR3 loop is CAWRLTEQRGIGYTF. The CDR3 DNA follows: TGTGCCTGGAGACTGACGGAGCAAAGGGGCATTGGCTACACCTTC.

Only one count was recorded for this clone. This chain joins TRBV15 and TRBJ1-4, with a weak D call TRBD1 (6 bases). The CDR3 length is 17 residues. Germline CDR1 is LNHNV and CDR2 is YYDKDF (reference sequence). Trimming stripped 4 bases from V and 8 bases from J, with 23 bases between. The chain's CDR3 is CATSTDGQSGLEEKLFF. Written as DNA, the CDR3 is TGTGCCACCAGCACAGACGGACAGTCGGGATTGGAAGAAAAACTGTTTTTT.

This clone is a singleton in its sample. V and J are TRBV11-2 and TRBJ1-4, with TRBD1 identical over 7 bases. The CDR3 sequence is 13 residues long. The V segment lost 5 bases and the J segment 6 bases; nucleotides outside the gene matches: 3. Germline CDR1 SGHAT, CDR2 FQNNGV. CDR3 residues: CASSLTGDEKLFF. In DNA form, the CDR3 reads TGTGCCAGCAGCCTAACAGGGGATGAAAAACTGTTTTTT.

The rearrangement links TRBV10-3 to TRBJ2-3, with 11 positions matching TRBD2. The germline gives CDR1 ENHRY, CDR2 SYGVKD. This CDR3 spans 14 amino acids. V lost 6 bases, J lost 4 bases, and 3 bases stayed unmatched. The CDR3 bases are TGTGCCATCAGCTTAGCGGGAGGGCCAGATACGCAGTATTTT. Translated, it gives CAISLAGGPDTQYF.

The chain links TRBV11-2 to TRBJ2-1; 11 positions match TRBD2. V lost 0 bases to trimming and J lost 12 bases; unmatched junction nucleotides: 10. Germline lookup yields CDR1 SGHAT and CDR2 FQNNGV. This CDR3 is 16 amino acids long. Here the CDR3 reads CASSLDLLAGGGGQFF. The CDR3 region has the DNA TGTGCCAGCAGCTTAGATTTGCTAGCGGGAGGAGGCGGGCAGTTCTTC.

This clone is a singleton in its sample. This rearrangement joins TRBV7-6 to TRBJ2-1, with 9 nucleotides matching TRBD2. The CDR3 runs 15 residues. In germline, CDR1 is SGHVS, CDR2 FNYEAQ. J lost 5 bases, V lost 5 bases, and 7 bases had no gene match. The CDR3 nucleotides read TGTGCCAGCAGCCTGGCTAGCGGGATTCACAATGAGCAGTTCTTC. Translating gives CASSLASGIHNEQFF.

This CDR3 is CAWNRENYGYTF. The DNA of the CDR3 is TGTGCCTGGAACAGGGAAAACTATGGCTACACCTTC. V is TRBV30 and J is TRBJ1-2, with D tentatively TRBD1 (6 bases). This CDR3 has 12 amino acids. Germline V gene lookup returns CDR1 GTSNPN and CDR2 SVGIG (reference sequence). Trimming shortened V by 4 bases and J by 2 bases, and 8 bases separated the two germline ends. Variable domain in full (rest from reference TRBV30 and TRBJ1-2): SQTIHQWPATLVQPVGSPLSLECTVEGTSNPNLYWYRQAAGRGLQLLFYSVGIGQISSEVPQNLSASRPQDRQFILSSKKLLLSDSGFYLCAWNRENYGYTFGSGTRLTVV.

The gene calls are TRBV27 and TRBJ2-3, with unresolved D. The CDR3 spans 12 residues. Trimming left V 3 bases short and J 4 bases short, with 5 bases between. Germline values: CDR1 MNHEY, CDR2 SMNVEV (reference sequence). The CDR3 region has the DNA TGTGCCAGCAGTTTCGGCCCAGATACGCAGTATTTT. Encoded protein: CASSFGPDTQYF.

The chain carries TRBV29-1 and TRBJ2-7; D might be TRBD1 or TRBD2, each matching 6 bases. The V and J ends lost 5 bases and 0 bases respectively, with 11 bases between them. In germline, CDR1 is SQVTM, CDR2 ANQGSEA. This CDR3 has 13 amino acids. The CDR3 DNA reads TGCAGCGTTTTTAAGGGGGGCTCCTACGAGCAGTACTTC. This codes for CSVFKGGSYEQYF.

Only one count was recorded for this clone. The chain recombines TRBV2 with TRBJ1-3, with D hard to call. Trimming took 8 bases from V and 0 from J, leaving 5 bases between them. The CDR3 is made up of 12 amino acids. CDR1 is SNHLY, CDR2 FYNNEI, per germline. CDR3 nucleotide sequence: TGTGCCAGCCGGATCTCTGGAAACACCATATATTTT. It codes for CASRISGNTIYF.

The V gene is TRBV6-5, the J gene TRBJ1-3; weak D call: TRBD1 (5 bases). V lost 5 bases, J lost 0 bases, and 11 bases lay in between. The CDR3 is 15 amino acids. From germline, CDR1 is MNHEY and CDR2 SVGAGI. The CDR3 reads CASSPGTRSGNTIYF. CDR3 DNA sequence: TGTGCCAGCAGTCCGGGGACGCGCTCTGGAAACACCATATATTTT.

There are a few counts of this clone. The genes are TRBV18 and TRBJ2-2; no firm D call. Germline assignment: CDR1 KGHSH and CDR2 LQKENI. There are 16 residues in the CDR3. V was shortened by 2 bases and J by 4 bases, with 14 bases between the two germline ends. This CDR3 reads CASSPASPWSTGELFF. The CDR3 bases are TGTGCCAGCTCACCAGCCTCCCCGTGGAGCACCGGGGAGCTGTTTTTT.

This clone was observed a few times. The rearrangement uses TRBV5-6 and TRBJ2-7, with TRBD1 matching 7 bases. The CDR3 has 13 residues. With V trimmed by 2 bases and J by 6 bases, 5 bases remained unmatched. CDR1 SGHDT and CDR2 YYEEEE come from the germline V gene. CDR3 region: CASSFLTGREQYF. CDR3 coding DNA: TGTGCCAGCAGCTTTCTGACAGGGCGCGAGCAGTACTTC.

The rearrangement links TRBV2 to TRBJ2-3; 11 bases map to TRBD2. V gave up 6 bases and J gave up 0 bases; unmatched junction bases: 5. The CDR3 contains 16 residues. Germline lookup yields CDR1 SNHLY and CDR2 FYNNEI. This CDR3 is CASSARTSGSTDTQYF. CDR3 nucleotide sequence: TGTGCCAGCAGCGCCCGGACTAGCGGGAGCACAGATACGCAGTATTTT.

The chain couples TRBV7-9 to TRBJ2-1; 14 positions match TRBD2. This CDR3 region has 19 residues. With V trimmed by 6 bases and J by 3 bases, 13 bases remained unmatched. Germline assignment: CDR1 SEHNR and CDR2 FQNEAQ (reference sequence). In DNA form, the CDR3 reads TGTGCCAGCAGGAACGATGGGACTAGCGGGAGTGGTATCTACAATGAGCAGTTCTTC. Its translation: CASRNDGTSGSGIYNEQFF.

This chain uses TRBV7-9 with TRBJ1-5, with TRBD1 as a possible D gene (6 bases). From germline, CDR1 is SEHNR and CDR2 FQNEAQ (reference sequence). V gave up 4 bases and J gave up 2 bases, with 9 bases separating them. The CDR3 extends over 14 amino acids. The CDR3 DNA reads TGTGCCAGCAGCTCATCAGGGGGCAATCAGCCCCAGCATTTT. It codes for CASSSSGGNQPQHF.

This rearrangement joins TRBV6-4 to TRBJ2-5, with D uncertain. The V gene's germline CDR1 is MRHNA and CDR2 SNTAGT. Trimming pared 6 bases from V and 4 bases from J, leaving 9 bases between. The CDR3 extends over 12 amino acids. As DNA, the CDR3 is TGTGCCAGCAGGAGTCGCGGAGAGACCCAGTACTTC. Protein sequence: CASRSRGETQYF.

The chain is built from TRBV5-6 and TRBJ1-1; D is unresolved. Germline V gene data show CDR1 as SGHDT and CDR2 as YYEEEE. This CDR3 is built from 13 residues. V was shortened by 2 bases and J by 2 bases, with 7 bases between the two germline ends. Here the CDR3 DNA reads TGTGCCAGCAGCTTCGGACCTAACACTGAAGCTTTCTTT. This codes for CASSFGPNTEAFF.

This chain joins TRBV9 and TRBJ2-1; D call uncertain. Germline lookup yields CDR1 SGDLS and CDR2 YYNGEE. This CDR3 has 15 residues. Deletions cut 3 bases from V and 0 bases from J, with 10 bases between. In nucleotides, the CDR3 is TGTGCCAGCAGCGAGTTCCCGAGCTCCTACAATGAGCAGTTCTTC. Translation gives CASSEFPSSYNEQFF.

The chain links TRBV6-5 to TRBJ2-7; TRBD1 aligns across 9 bases. In germline, CDR1 is MNHEY, CDR2 SVGAGI. The junction had 1 base not matched to a gene; V was cut back by 0 bases and J by 1 base. The CDR3 length is 15 residues. The CDR3, as DNA: TGTGCCAGCAGTTACTCGGGGACAGGGTCCTACGAGCAGTACTTC. Its protein product is CASSYSGTGSYEQYF.

The chain recombines TRBV18 with TRBJ2-1; no clear D gene. The CDR3 totals 13 residues. Deletions cut 3 bases from V and 10 bases from J, with 13 bases between. Germline V gene lookup returns CDR1 KGHSH and CDR2 LQKENI. Here the CDR3 reads CASSPARLEEQFF. CDR3 coding DNA: TGTGCCAGCTCACCGGCCCGCTTAGAGGAGCAGTTCTTC.

The chain uses TRBV11-2 and TRBJ2-2; D is possibly TRBD1 (6 bases). The CDR3 totals 17 residues. CDR1 is SGHAT and CDR2 is FQNNGV in the germline V gene. The V and J ends lost 5 bases and 8 bases respectively, with 24 bases between them. This CDR3 reads CASSLRGRQDPLGELFF. Written as DNA, the CDR3 is TGTGCCAGCAGCCTACGGGGTAGACAGGACCCTCTAGGGGAGCTGTTTTTT. Supplemented by reference TRBV11-2 and TRBJ2-2, the full variable domain reads EAGVAQSPRYKIIEKRQSVAFWCNPISGHATLYWYQQILGQGPKLLIQFQNNGVVDDSQLPKDRFSAERLKGVDSTLKIQPAKLEDSAVYLCASSLRGRQDPLGELFFGEGSRLTVL.

This sequence joins TRBV11-1 and TRBJ2-7; 7 nucleotides match TRBD2. Germline V gene lookup returns CDR1 SGHAT and CDR2 FQDESV (reference sequence). This CDR3 is 15 amino acids long. Trimming cost V 2 bases and J 3 bases; bases outside gene matches: 7. The CDR3 is CASSLNRLADYEQYF. The CDR3 DNA sequence: TGTGCCAGCAGCTTAAATCGGCTAGCGGACTACGAGCAGTACTTC.

The J gene is TRBJ2-3, the V gene TRBV5-8; D unresolved. Deletions cut 7 bases from V and 7 bases from J, with 13 bases between. The CDR3 contains 12 residues. Germline CDR1 is SGHTS and CDR2 is YDEGEE. CDR3 sequence (DNA): TGTGCCAGCGCACGTTTAGAAAATACGCAGTATTTT. Its protein is CASARLENTQYF.

The chain is built from TRBV29-1 and TRBJ2-2; D possibly uses TRBD1 or TRBD2 (5 bases each). Germline V lookup: CDR1 SQVTM, CDR2 ANQGSEA. This CDR3 is 12 amino acids long. V gave up 4 bases and J gave up 7 bases, with 10 bases separating them. CDR3 nucleotides: TGCAGCGTTGGGGGGAGTGGCGGGGAGCTGTTTTTT. Amino acid sequence: CSVGGSGGELFF.

The J gene is TRBJ2-7, the V gene TRBV28; D not resolved. Trimming took off 6 bases at V and 3 bases at J, with 15 bases between the two ends. The CDR3 has 14 amino acids. Germline CDR1 and CDR2: MDHEN and SYDVKM. The CDR3 DNA reads as TGTGCCAGCAGGGCCCTAGTCCCGCGCTACGAGCAGTACTTC. It translates to CASRALVPRYEQYF.